The 31 T cell receptor beta chains given below trace back to one sample, sequenced in a study of cytomegalovirus exposure and HLA in healthy donors. Amplification used 60 Vbeta primers and 13 Jbeta primers. The assay was immunoSEQ multiplex PCR, and TCRdb's table has in-frame clones only and misses some. The sample shows some 150,000 clones, about four fifths of them seen only once. The sample comprised PBMCs. These receptor sequences come from a man aged 50 to 59 in good health and CMV-seropositive.

About this clone: The germline gene is not matched at one end of the junction; a read error may be the cause. The genes are TRBV2 and TRBJ1-2; TRBD1 matches 7 bases. The CDR3 covers 15 residues. Per germline, CDR1 SNHLY and CDR2 FYNNEI. The CDR3, as DNA: TGTGCCAGCAGGGAAGGGACAGCCTTTAACTATGGCTACACCTTC. This translates into CASREGTAFNYGYTF.

This chain joins TRBV25-1 and TRBJ1-5, with D possibly TRBD1 on 5 matching bases. The CDR3 is 13 amino acids. Per germline, CDR1 MGHDK and CDR2 SYGVNS. Between the trimmed V and J ends, which lost 4 bases and 5 bases, there was a span of 9 bases. CDR3 residues: CASSGGGDQPQHF. CDR3 sequence (DNA): TGTGCCAGCAGTGGGGGCGGGGATCAGCCCCAGCATTTT.

V gene TRBV6-5 combines with J gene TRBJ2-2, with a possible D match to TRBD1 (6 bases). V was clipped by 2 bases and J by 5 bases, with 12 bases between them. Germline CDR1 and CDR2: MNHEY and SVGAGI. The length of the CDR3 is 15 residues. The DNA of the CDR3 is TGTGCCAGCAGTTACGGTCGAACAGGGACCGGGGAGCTGTTTTTT. This encodes CASSYGRTGTGELFF.

This clone showed up just a few times. The V call is TRBV6-6, the J call TRBJ1-2; TRBD1 matches at 11 bases. The length of the CDR3 is 13 residues. CDR1 and CDR2 (germline): MNHNY, SVGAGI (reference sequence). Trimming cost V 5 bases and J 4 bases; bases outside gene matches: 0. The CDR3 loop reads CASSGTGGYGYTF. The CDR3 DNA follows: TGTGCCAGCAGTGGGACAGGGGGCTATGGCTACACCTTC.

V and J are TRBV18 and TRBJ1-4, with D possibly being TRBD1 (6 bases). This CDR3 comprises 15 residues. V lost 3 bases and J 2 bases, leaving 10 bases between the germline ends. Germline CDR1 is KGHSH and CDR2 is LQKENI. The CDR3 region has the DNA TGTGCCAGCTCACCTCGGACAGACACTAATGAAAAACTGTTTTTT. Its translation is CASSPRTDTNEKLFF.

This chain joins TRBV19 and TRBJ2-7; TRBD1 matches at 9 bases. With V trimmed by 4 bases and J by 2 bases, 6 bases remained unmatched. This CDR3 comprises 15 residues. Germline CDR1 LNHDA, CDR2 SQIVND (reference sequence). CDR3 in amino acids: CASSTRDRAPYEQYF. CDR3 coding DNA: TGTGCCAGTAGTACCCGGGACAGGGCTCCCTACGAGCAGTACTTC.

The J gene is TRBJ2-2, the V gene TRBV30; 8 bases are a match to TRBD2. The CDR3 is 14 residues long. J gave up 2 bases and V 6 bases, and 5 bases lay outside the gene matches. Germline assignment: CDR1 GTSNPN and CDR2 SVGIG (reference sequence). CDR3 amino acids: CACPAGANTGELFF. CDR3 sequence (DNA): TGTGCCTGCCCAGCGGGAGCTAACACCGGGGAGCTGTTTTTT. Together with reference TRBV30 and TRBJ2-2, the CDR3 gives the full variable domain: SQTIHQWPATLVQPVGSPLSLECTVEGTSNPNLYWYRQAAGRGLQLLFYSVGIGQISSEVPQNLSASRPQDRQFILSSKKLLLSDSGFYLCACPAGANTGELFFGEGSRLTVL.

The chain links TRBV4-3 to TRBJ1-3; possible D gene TRBD1, 6 bases. The CDR3 has 15 amino acids. With 0 bases removed from V and 2 bases from J, the gap between germline ends came to 8 bases. Germline CDR1 reads LGHNA; CDR2 reads YSLEER. The CDR3 reads CASSQDSGAGNTIYF. The CDR3 DNA sequence: TGCGCCAGCAGCCAAGATTCAGGGGCTGGAAACACCATATATTTT.

The rearrangement uses TRBV2 and TRBJ1-5; unclear D gene. V was trimmed by 2 bases and J by 4 bases, leaving 12 bases between them. The CDR3 sequence is 15 residues long. From germline, CDR1 is SNHLY and CDR2 FYNNEI. This chain's CDR3 is CASSENRPSNQPQHF. The CDR3 DNA is TGTGCCAGCAGTGAAAACAGACCCTCAAATCAGCCCCAGCATTTT.

This clone occurred once. The CDR3 loop is CASTWGGYGYTF. CDR3 nucleotides: TGTGCCAGCACCTGGGGGGGCTATGGCTACACCTTC. V usage is TRBV28 and J usage is TRBJ1-2; D may be TRBD1 (5 bases). The V end was cut by 7 bases, the J end by 4 bases, with 10 bases between. Germline loops: CDR1 MDHEN, CDR2 SYDVKM. The CDR3 contains 12 residues.

The chain links TRBV5-4 to TRBJ2-5; D gene unclear. The germline gives CDR1 SGHNT, CDR2 YYREEE (reference sequence). This CDR3 region has 16 residues. V dropped 0 bases and J dropped 6 bases, with 18 bases sitting between them. This CDR3 is CASSLVPAPELQTQYF. CDR3 in DNA: TGTGCCAGCAGCTTGGTCCCCGCTCCCGAACTCCAGACCCAGTACTTC.

The V gene is TRBV4-3, the J gene TRBJ2-7; 10 bases are a match to TRBD2. CDR3 size: 16 residues. Looked up from germline, CDR1 is LGHNA and CDR2 is YSLEER. With V trimmed by 0 bases and J by 0 bases, 2 bases remained unmatched. The CDR3 protein is CASSQEVAGGSYEQYF. The CDR3 nucleotides are TGCGCCAGCAGCCAAGAGGTAGCGGGAGGCTCCTACGAGCAGTACTTC.

The DNA for the CDR3 is TGTGCCAGCGCCAGGACAAATACTGGAAACACCATATATTTT. Amino acid sequence: CASARTNTGNTIYF. The chain joins TRBV7-9 to TRBJ1-3; TRBD1 is a possible D gene (5 bases). V gave up 8 bases and J gave up 2 bases, with 13 bases separating them. In germline, CDR1 is SEHNR, CDR2 FQNEAQ (reference sequence). The CDR3 is 14 residues long.

The genes are TRBV11-3 and TRBJ2-1; 7 nucleotides agree with TRBD2. The CDR3 is made up of 14 amino acids. CDR1 is SGHNT and CDR2 is YENEEA in the germline V gene. The V and J ends lost 1 base and 9 bases, in that order; junction bases with no gene match: 6. In DNA, the CDR3 is TGTGCCAGCAGCTTAGTGGGACTACTCAGTGAGCAGTTCTTC. It yields the protein CASSLVGLLSEQFF.

The chain carries TRBV7-3 and TRBJ1-1, with D maybe TRBD1 (6 bases). V lost 3 bases to trimming and J lost 1 base, with 9 bases between them. CDR1 and CDR2 (germline): SGHTA, FQGTGA. The CDR3 spans 14 residues. CDR3: CASSLGAGNTEAFF. CDR3 nucleotides: TGTGCCAGCAGCTTGGGGGCAGGGAACACTGAAGCTTTCTTT.

The chain couples TRBV5-1 to TRBJ2-7; D might be TRBD1 (5 bases). V dropped 0 bases and J dropped 4 bases, with 8 bases sitting between them. The CDR3 loop spans 13 amino acids. The germline V gene encodes CDR1 SGHRS and CDR2 YFSETQ. The CDR3 nucleotides are TGCGCCAGCAGCTTGGGACAGCAATACGAGCAGTACTTC. This codes for CASSLGQQYEQYF.

This rearrangement joins TRBV28 to TRBJ1-6; D possibly corresponds to TRBD1 (5 bases). V was pared by 3 bases and J by 10 bases, with 10 bases between. Germline V gives CDR1 MDHEN, CDR2 SYDVKM. This CDR3 has 13 amino acids. This CDR3 is CASSFGQGSPLHF. As DNA, the CDR3 is TGTGCCAGCAGTTTCGGGCAGGGATCACCCCTCCACTTT.

About this clone: A read error may produce the germline difference seen at one junction end. The chain links TRBV11-2 to TRBJ2-7; 9 bases map to TRBD1. CDR1 SGHAT and CDR2 FQNNGV come from the germline V gene. The CDR3 totals 14 residues. The CDR3 protein is CASSVTGQGYGQYF. In DNA form, the CDR3 reads TGTGCCAGCAGCGTAACGGGACAGGGCTACGGGCAGTACTTC.

The V gene is TRBV5-1, the J gene TRBJ2-3; 8 nucleotides align to TRBD1. This CDR3 is 14 amino acids long. Germline V CDR1 and CDR2: SGHRS, YFSETQ. V was pared by 3 bases and J by 4 bases, with 4 bases of the junction left unmatched. The CDR3 loop reads CASSSQGGADTQYF. The CDR3 DNA reads as TGCGCCAGCAGCTCACAGGGGGGAGCAGATACGCAGTATTTT.

This clone appeared once. This chain joins TRBV6-1 and TRBJ2-6, with 8 bases fitting TRBD1. Germline trimming cut 1 base from V and 2 bases from J; bases unmatched to any gene: 7. CDR1 is MNHNS and CDR2 is SASEGT in the germline V gene. This CDR3 comprises 18 residues. CDR3 nucleotide sequence: TGTGCCAGCAGTGAAGATTTCGCAGGGGGCGCTGGGGCCAACGTCCTGACTTTC. Protein product: CASSEDFAGGAGANVLTF.

The V call is TRBV11-3, the J call TRBJ2-2, with D uncertain. The ends were cut back, 1 base at V and 7 bases at J, with 10 bases in the middle. Germline CDR1 SGHNT, CDR2 YENEEA. The CDR3 covers 14 residues. CDR3 in amino acids: CASSLGLPGGELFF. CDR3 DNA sequence: TGTGCCAGCAGCTTAGGGCTGCCAGGCGGGGAGCTGTTTTTT.

The chain couples TRBV11-3 to TRBJ2-1; D perhaps matches TRBD2 (6 bases). V shed 4 bases and J shed 6 bases, with 7 bases lying between them. The CDR3 spans 12 residues. Germline lookup yields CDR1 SGHNT and CDR2 YENEEA. CDR3 DNA: TGTGCCAGCAGCTCGACTAGCAATGAGCAGTTCTTC. It codes for CASSSTSNEQFF.

This clone was found once. This rearrangement joins TRBV9 to TRBJ2-5; 11 bases map to TRBD2. The CDR3 contains 16 residues. Germline CDR1 reads SGDLS; CDR2 reads YYNGEE. V was clipped by 2 bases and J by 4 bases; unmatched bases: 7. The CDR3 reads CASSVLAGGSRETQYF. The CDR3 nucleotides are TGTGCCAGCAGCGTCCTAGCGGGGGGCTCACGAGAGACCCAGTACTTC.

The chain joins TRBV30 to TRBJ1-4, with unresolved D. The CDR3 totals 12 residues. CDR1 and CDR2 (germline): GTSNPN, SVGIG (reference sequence). V was clipped by 7 bases and J by 5 bases, with 11 bases between them. CDR3 amino acids: CASRRRNEKLFF. The CDR3 DNA sequence: TGTGCCTCCCGACGGAGGAATGAAAAACTGTTTTTT.

The V call is TRBV19, the J call TRBJ2-1, with 8 bases aligning to TRBD1. CDR1 is LNHDA and CDR2 is SQIVND in the germline V gene (reference sequence). The junction had 4 bases not matched to a gene; V was cut back by 3 bases and J by 3 bases. The CDR3 is 15 residues long. The chain's CDR3 is CASSMRTGIYNEQFF. CDR3 nucleotides: TGTGCCAGTAGTATGCGGACAGGGATCTACAATGAGCAGTTCTTC.

V usage is TRBV7-9 and J usage is TRBJ2-7, with D perhaps TRBD1 (6 bases). CDR1 is SEHNR, CDR2 FQNEAQ, per germline (reference sequence). The ends were cut back, 1 base at V and 4 bases at J, with 17 bases in the middle. The CDR3 consists of 16 residues. In DNA form, the CDR3 reads TGTGCCAGCAGCTTAGATCCCGCACCGGGACAATACGAGCAGTACTTC. Its protein is CASSLDPAPGQYEQYF. Combining the CDR3 with reference TRBV7-9 and TRBJ2-7 gives the whole variable domain DTGVSQNPRHKITKRGQNVTFRCDPISEHNRLYWYRQTLGQGPEFLTYFQNEAQLEKSRLLSDRFSAERPKGSFSTLEIQRTEQGDSAMYLCASSLDPAPGQYEQYFGPGTRLTVT.

The chain joins TRBV14 to TRBJ2-1; no clear D. Deletions cut 0 bases from V and 5 bases from J, with 5 bases between. The CDR3 totals 13 residues. Germline CDR1 is SGHDN and CDR2 is FVKESK. CDR3 sequence (DNA): TGTGCCAGCAGCCAAGAAAGCGACAATGAGCAGTTCTTC. This codes for CASSQESDNEQFF.

This clone showed up just once. The CDR3: CAWSVGETEKLFF. As DNA, the CDR3 is TGTGCCTGGAGTGTCGGGGAGACGGAAAAACTGTTTTTT. The chain joins TRBV30 to TRBJ1-4, with D unclear. CDR1 is GTSNPN and CDR2 is SVGIG in the germline V gene (reference sequence). The V and J ends lost 0 bases and 8 bases respectively, with 10 bases between them. The CDR3 contains 13 residues.

This sequence joins TRBV15 and TRBJ1-5; a weak D match, TRBD1 (5 bases). Trimming removed 6 bases at V and 1 base at J, with 7 bases between. The CDR3 sequence is 13 residues long. Germline CDR1 LNHNV, CDR2 YYDKDF (reference sequence). The CDR3: CATSRGSNQPQHF. The CDR3 DNA sequence: TGTGCCACCAGTCGGGGGAGCAATCAGCCCCAGCATTTT.

The chain couples TRBV19 to TRBJ2-7; 14 bases fit TRBD2. CDR3 size: 15 residues. Germline values: CDR1 LNHDA, CDR2 SQIVND (reference sequence). Trimming removed 5 bases from V and 6 bases from J; junction bases left unmatched: 6. The CDR3 DNA is TGTGCCAGTAGTTTAGGGACTAGCGGGGGACGCGAGCAGTACTTC. As protein: CASSLGTSGGREQYF.

The chain links TRBV2 to TRBJ2-5, with 11 positions matching TRBD2. The germline gives CDR1 SNHLY, CDR2 FYNNEI. The CDR3 loop spans 15 amino acids. V gave up 6 bases and J gave up 7 bases; unmatched junction bases: 10. The CDR3 spells CASRETSGAPRTQYF. Written as DNA, the CDR3 is TGTGCCAGCAGAGAGACTAGCGGGGCTCCCAGGACCCAGTACTTC.